This TCR beta chain was recorded in a study of shared clonotypes between healthy human individuals. Study-wide context: Each donor's CD8 memory used one plate, CD8 naive two, each CD4 subset three.

In the study's own analysis: Filtering differed since immunoSEQ provided only junctions, with no quality scores. The assay was immunoSEQ multiplex PCR, and TCRdb's table has in-frame clones only and misses some. The DNA gave D and trimming, while V, J and clone size come from that table. Of over 2,000,000 clones listed, just under 95% are singletons. In regard to this clone: Its antigen is currently unknown. Distinct nucleotide sequences in the sample also encode this CDR3.

Study-wide points: Approximately 5% was the fraction of naive CD4 clonotypes found shared across four donors. Relative to memory subsets, naive subsets generally showed larger estimated richness.

In the naive CD8 group, cells lacked CD45RO and were positively selected for CCR7, so terminally differentiated effector memory CD45RA+ cells were left out. The CDR3 has 15 amino acids. Germline CDR1 and CDR2: LGHNA and YSLEER. V gave up 3 bases and J gave up 3 bases; unmatched junction bases: 3. This clonotype was obtained from a man aged 18 to 30 in good health. Some clones in this sample may be carry-over from other donors' samples. This chain uses TRBV4-3 with TRBJ1-4; 8 bases align to TRBD1. Source material: naive CD8+ T cells from PBMCs. CDR3 protein: CASSQGTGSNEKLFF. In nucleotides, the CDR3 is TGCGCCAGCAGCCAGGGGACAGGTTCTAATGAAAAACTGTTTTTT.